A selection of T cell receptor beta chains follows, all from one sample in a study of OX40 agonist ivuxolimab in advanced cancers. Produced via immunoSEQ multiplex PCR; TCRdb's table is partial and in-frame only. This repertoire shows 40,000 to 60,000 clones, 75% to 90% found once; its top ten account for under 13%. The sample here was CD4+ or CD8+ T cells sorted from blood, taken in a trial of the OX40 agonist ivuxolimab. The receptors were sampled from an adult with an advanced solid tumor such as melanoma, head and neck, liver or kidney cancer. CDR3s leave out the opening cysteine and the closing phenylalanine or tryptophan. Each record gives: J gene, V gene, CDR3 protein.

TRBJ1-5 | TRBV27 | ASSLSGKGVNQPQH
TRBJ1-4 | TRBV5-1 | ASSSGEKLF
TRBJ1-3 | TRBV28 | ASRDRDTGSGNTIY
TRBJ2-3 | TRBV28 | ASSSAGTSGEDTQY
TRBJ2-1 | TRBV4-3 | ASSQDLEREQF
TRBJ2-7 | TRBV6-6 | ASSSGQGLREQY
TRBJ1-2 | TRBV28 | ASSPREGQGEGGYT
TRBJ1-1 | TRBV4-2 | ASSQVGPGATEAF
TRBJ2-1 | TRBV7-7 | ASSQTSGGASEQF
TRBJ2-2 | TRBV7-3 | ASSPRETGELF
TRBJ1-1 | TRBV20-1 | RGGAGTEAF
TRBJ1-4 | TRBV10-3 | AISESAGTNEKLF
TRBJ2-3 | TRBV7-2 | ASSPGLAGGRDTQY
TRBJ2-7 | TRBV5-1 | ASRGLDSYEQY
TRBJ1-2 | TRBV13 | ASSLSRTGPNYGYT